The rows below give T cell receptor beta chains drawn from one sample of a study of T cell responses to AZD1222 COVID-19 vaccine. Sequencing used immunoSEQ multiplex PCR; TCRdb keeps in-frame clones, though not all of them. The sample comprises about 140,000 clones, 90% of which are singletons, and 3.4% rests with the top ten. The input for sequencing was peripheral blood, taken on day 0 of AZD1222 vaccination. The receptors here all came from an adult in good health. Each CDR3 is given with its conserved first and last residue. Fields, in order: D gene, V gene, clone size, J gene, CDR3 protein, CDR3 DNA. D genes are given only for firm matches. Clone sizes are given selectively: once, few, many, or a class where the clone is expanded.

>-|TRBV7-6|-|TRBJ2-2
CASSLLRGATGELFF
TGTGCCAGCAGCTTATTGAGGGGGGCCACCGGGGAGCTGTTTTTT
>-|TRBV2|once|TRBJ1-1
CASRAWLENTEAFF
TGTGCCAGCAGGGCCTGGTTGGAGAACACTGAAGCTTTCTTT
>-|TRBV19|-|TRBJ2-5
CASTQGGETQYF
TGTGCCAGTACCCAGGGGGGAGAGACCCAGTACTTC
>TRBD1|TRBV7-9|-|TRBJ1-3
CASSLQPTGAGNTIYF
TGTGCCAGCAGCTTACAACCTACAGGGGCTGGAAACACCATATATTTT
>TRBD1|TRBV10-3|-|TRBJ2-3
CAISEPGQGASDTQYF
TGTGCCATCAGTGAGCCTGGACAGGGGGCATCAGATACGCAGTATTTT
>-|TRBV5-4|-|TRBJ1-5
CASSFGGLRNQPQHF
TGTGCCAGCAGCTTTGGGGGCCTCCGCAATCAGCCCCAGCATTTT
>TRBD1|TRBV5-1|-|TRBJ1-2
CASSFRDRDFYGYTF
TGCGCCAGCAGCTTCCGGGACAGGGACTTCTATGGCTACACCTTC
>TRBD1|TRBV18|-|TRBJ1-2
CASSPRGQGMYNYGYTF
TGTGCCAGCTCACCAAGGGGACAGGGAATGTATAACTATGGCTACACCTTC
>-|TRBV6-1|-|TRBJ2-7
CASSEIGLAYVYEQYF
TGTGCCAGCAGTGAAATTGGGCTGGCGTACGTCTACGAGCAGTACTTC
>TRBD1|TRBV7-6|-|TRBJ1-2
CASSLGPGQGALGYTF
TGTGCCAGCAGCTTAGGGCCGGGACAGGGGGCACTCGGCTACACCTTC
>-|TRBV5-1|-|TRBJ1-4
CASSLGLLANEKLFF
TGCGCCAGCAGCTTGGGTCTCTTGGCTAATGAAAAACTGTTTTTT
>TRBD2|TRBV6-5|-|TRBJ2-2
CASSKGLLNTGELFF
TGTGCCAGCAGTAAGGGACTACTCAACACCGGGGAGCTGTTTTTT
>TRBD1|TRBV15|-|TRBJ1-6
CATSSRDRVYSPLHF
TGTGCCACCAGCAGCCGGGACAGGGTATATTCACCCCTCCACTTT
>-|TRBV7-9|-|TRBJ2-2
CASSLYLRYSNTGELFF
TGTGCCAGCAGCTTATATCTGCGCTACTCAAACACCGGGGAGCTGTTTTTT
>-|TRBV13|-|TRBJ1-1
CASSFGFAEAFF
TGTGCCAGCAGCTTCGGGTTCGCTGAAGCTTTCTTT
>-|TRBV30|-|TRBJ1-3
CASQKGVSGNTIYF
TGTGCCTCCCAAAAGGGTGTTTCGGGAAACACCATATATTTT
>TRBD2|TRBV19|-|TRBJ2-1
CASSIPRTSHNEQFF
TGTGCCAGTAGTATTCCCAGGACTAGTCACAATGAGCAGTTCTTC
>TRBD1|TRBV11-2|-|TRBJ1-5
CASSLSTGGNQPQHF
TGTGCCAGCAGCTTATCGACAGGGGGTAATCAGCCCCAGCATTTT